This record concerns one TCR beta chain sequence. This sample is part of a study of PD-L1 blockade in urothelial cancer. About the study: Twenty-five of the 29 patients were men with bladder-origin urothelial cancer. The analyses of blood took place 3 weeks (second dose) and 6 weeks after treatment start.

Clones were read by immunoSEQ multiplex PCR, and TCRdb kept only the in-frame ones, dropping some. The sample has 70,000 to 85,000 clones; 80% to 90% are singletons. Patients were diagnosed with urothelial carcinoma, either locally advanced or metastatic. Between 1 and 8 samples per patient were obtained, pretreatment and on-treatment. Germline loops: CDR1 KGHSH, CDR2 LQKENI. V lost 6 bases and J lost 0, with 12 bases in between. This CDR3 comprises 16 residues. The specimen comprised PBMCs, sampled around atezolizumab (anti-PD-L1) treatment. The sequence came from an older man with urothelial cancer. The chain recombines TRBV18 with TRBJ2-6, with D possibly TRBD1 on 6 matching bases. CDR3 sequence (DNA): TGTGCCAGCTCTCCAAGGACAGCCTCTGGGGCCAACGTCCTGACTTTC. It specifies CASSPRTASGANVLTF.